Each of the 27 T cell receptor beta chains below was sequenced from the same sample in a study of blood T cell repertoires in COVID-19. Clones were read by immunoSEQ multiplex PCR, and TCRdb kept only the in-frame ones, dropping some. This table holds tens of thousands of clones, roughly four fifths found once. The sequenced material came from peripheral blood. These receptors were obtained from a man aged 55 to 70 with COVID-19, enrolled during active disease.

This chain links TRBV7-9 with TRBJ1-2; 7 bases align to TRBD1. This CDR3 is built from 13 residues. Germline V lookup: CDR1 SEHNR, CDR2 FQNEAQ (reference sequence). Unmatched junction bases numbered 6, after V lost 8 bases and J lost 3 bases. The CDR3 sequence: CASGNRGDYGYTF. The DNA for the CDR3 is TGTGCCAGCGGAAACAGGGGCGACTATGGCTACACCTTC.

The chain couples TRBV10-3 to TRBJ1-1, with D maybe TRBD1 (5 bases). The CDR3 runs 14 residues. Per germline, CDR1 ENHRY and CDR2 SYGVKD. Trimming removed 5 bases at V and 0 bases at J, with 10 bases between. Here the CDR3 reads CAISRGLLNTEAFF. CDR3 sequence (DNA): TGTGCCATCAGTAGGGGACTCTTGAACACTGAAGCTTTCTTT.

V and J are TRBV9 and TRBJ2-2, with 16 positions matching TRBD2. From germline, CDR1 is SGDLS and CDR2 YYNGEE. V shed 3 bases and J 4 bases; nucleotides not matched to a gene: 6. CDR3 length: 18 residues. The CDR3 loop reads CASSALGLAGGFTGELFF. In nucleotides, the CDR3 is TGTGCCAGCAGCGCCCTGGGACTAGCGGGAGGGTTCACCGGGGAGCTGTTTTTT.

This CDR3 is CASIQEASDRGSTGELFF. In DNA form, the CDR3 reads TGTGCCAGCATCCAAGAGGCCTCTGACAGGGGATCGACCGGGGAGCTGTTTTTT. This sequence joins TRBV7-9 and TRBJ2-2; TRBD1 aligns across 8 bases. The ends lost 7 bases at V and 5 bases at J; junction bases unmatched: 18. The CDR3 runs to 18 residues. From germline, CDR1 is SEHNR and CDR2 FQNEAQ (reference sequence).

The rearrangement joins TRBV2 to TRBJ1-6; 8 bases match TRBD1. The CDR3 length is 14 residues. Germline lookup yields CDR1 SNHLY and CDR2 FYNNEI. Trimming cost V 6 bases and J 8 bases; bases outside gene matches: 6. The CDR3: CASSATGGDSPLHF. The CDR3 DNA sequence: TGTGCCAGCAGCGCTACAGGGGGAGATTCACCCCTCCACTTT.

This clone turned up a few times. The CDR3 nucleotides read TGTGCCAGCACTACAGACCCCCGGGGTGAGCAGTTCTTC. Amino acid sequence: CASTTDPRGEQFF. This chain uses TRBV12-3 or TRBV12-4 with TRBJ2-1; D may be TRBD2 (5 bases). V was trimmed by 7 bases and J by 9 bases, leaving 16 bases between them. This CDR3 is 13 amino acids long.

This clone was picked up one time. The V gene is TRBV18, the J gene TRBJ1-1, with D possibly being TRBD1 (5 bases). The CDR3 runs to 15 residues. Germline lookup yields CDR1 KGHSH and CDR2 LQKENI. The V end was cut by 5 bases, the J end by 0 bases, with 13 bases between. The CDR3 region has the DNA TGTGCCAGCTCAAGGCAGGGTAAGATGAACACTGAAGCTTTCTTT. It is translated as CASSRQGKMNTEAFF.

The chain joins TRBV6-1 to TRBJ2-5; no clear D. CDR1 is MNHNS and CDR2 is SASEGT in the germline V gene. The ends were cut back, 0 bases at V and 1 base at J, with 6 bases in the middle. The length of the CDR3 is 14 residues. DNA of the CDR3: TGTGCCAGCAGTGAAGCCCCTCCCCAAGAGACCCAGTACTTC. Its translation is CASSEAPPQETQYF.

This clone was seen a handful of times. V usage is TRBV10-3 and J usage is TRBJ2-3; possibly TRBD2 for D (6 bases). Trimming took off 6 bases at V and 2 bases at J, with 15 bases between the two ends. The V gene's germline CDR1 is ENHRY and CDR2 SYGVKD. The CDR3 is 15 residues long. The CDR3 sequence is CAIRGLGGNTDTQYF. The CDR3 DNA reads as TGTGCCATCAGGGGACTGGGCGGGAACACAGATACGCAGTATTTT.

The count of this clone is one. This rearrangement joins TRBV5-6 to TRBJ1-6; D perhaps matches TRBD1 (6 bases). Trimming left V 0 bases short and J 10 bases short, with 11 bases between. Looked up from germline, CDR1 is SGHDT and CDR2 is YYEEEE. The CDR3 contains 14 residues. CDR3 sequence reads: CASSLGRGRSPLHF. In DNA form, the CDR3 reads TGTGCCAGCAGCTTGGGCAGGGGACGGTCACCCCTCCACTTT.

This chain links TRBV7-6 with TRBJ1-5; D might be TRBD1 (5 bases). The CDR3 has 14 amino acids. Deletions cut 3 bases from V and 1 base from J, with 7 bases between. Germline V gene lookup returns CDR1 SGHVS and CDR2 FNYEAQ. The CDR3 region is CASSLPGSNQPQHF. CDR3 DNA: TGTGCCAGCAGCTTGCCAGGGAGCAATCAGCCCCAGCATTTT.

The J gene is TRBJ1-2, the V gene TRBV18; the D is unclear. Between the trimmed V and J ends, which lost 3 bases and 6 bases, there was a span of 11 bases. The CDR3 loop spans 13 amino acids. Germline values: CDR1 KGHSH, CDR2 LQKENI. This CDR3 reads CASSPQREDGYTF. The DNA for the CDR3 is TGTGCCAGCTCACCGCAGCGTGAGGATGGCTACACCTTC.

The table lists this clone with a count of one. The V call is TRBV6-5, the J call TRBJ2-5; tentatively, D is TRBD1 (5 bases). The CDR3 is made up of 13 amino acids. Per germline, CDR1 MNHEY and CDR2 SVGAGI. Trimming left V 8 bases short and J 1 base short, with 11 bases between. The CDR3 nucleotides are TGTGCCAGCTCAAGACAGCTCCAAGAGACCCAGTACTTC. It specifies CASSRQLQETQYF.

Here the CDR3 reads CASKAGGPGDTQYF. In DNA, the CDR3 is TGTGCCAGCAAGGCGGGAGGGCCTGGAGATACGCAGTATTTT. The rearrangement joins TRBV2 to TRBJ2-3, with 9 bases fitting TRBD2. The CDR3 extends over 14 amino acids. Germline-derived CDR1 and CDR2 are SNHLY and FYNNEI. The V segment lost 7 bases and the J segment 5 bases; nucleotides outside the gene matches: 7.

This clone was counted between two and nine times. The rearrangement joins TRBV19 to TRBJ1-2, with D maybe TRBD1 (5 bases). Germline lookup yields CDR1 LNHDA and CDR2 SQIVND (reference sequence). V dropped 4 bases and J dropped 0 bases, with 6 bases sitting between them. The CDR3 consists of 13 residues. As DNA, the CDR3 is TGTGCCAGTAGTACAGGGTCTAACTATGGCTACACCTTC. Protein: CASSTGSNYGYTF.

The chain uses TRBV18 and TRBJ2-1, with TRBD2 matching over 9 bases. CDR3 length: 17 amino acids. Germline lookup yields CDR1 KGHSH and CDR2 LQKENI. Trimming at V came to 2 bases and at J to 9 bases, leaving 14 bases not matched to a gene. In DNA form, the CDR3 reads TGTGCCAGCTCACCAACTTCTCCCGGGACTAGCCGCAGTGAGCAGTTCTTC. Its protein is CASSPTSPGTSRSEQFF. Full variable domain (outside the CDR3, taken from reference TRBV18 and TRBJ2-1): NAGVMQNPRHLVRRRGQEARLRCSPMKGHSHVYWYRQLPEEGLKFMVYLQKENIIDESGMPKERFSAEFPKEGPSILRIQQVVRGDSAAYFCASSPTSPGTSRSEQFFGPGTRLTVL.

V usage is TRBV27 and J usage is TRBJ2-7; 9 bases agree with TRBD2. V shed 7 bases and J 6 bases; nucleotides not matched to a gene: 7. Germline V CDR1 and CDR2: MNHEY, SMNVEV (reference sequence). CDR3 length: 13 amino acids. Here the CDR3 DNA reads TGTGCCAGCAACCTAGCGGGATCGGGCGAGCAGTACTTC. It specifies CASNLAGSGEQYF.

V and J are TRBV9 and TRBJ2-7; possibly TRBD2 for D (6 bases). V was cut by 0 bases and J by 4 bases, with 17 bases left in between. Germline CDR1 is SGDLS and CDR2 is YYNGEE. The CDR3 extends over 16 amino acids. The CDR3 DNA follows: TGTGCCAGCAGCGTAGATGGCGGCGGGACCTCTTACGAGCAGTACTTC. Its translation: CASSVDGGGTSYEQYF.

V gene TRBV7-9 combines with J gene TRBJ1-1, with D perhaps TRBD1 (5 bases). The CDR3 is 15 residues long. V was shortened by 5 bases and J by 6 bases, with 19 bases between the two germline ends. Germline-derived CDR1 and CDR2 are SEHNR and FQNEAQ (reference sequence). The CDR3 is CASSRGRAAWAEAFF. DNA for the CDR3: TGTGCCAGCAGCCGAGGCAGGGCAGCCTGGGCTGAAGCTTTCTTT.

V is TRBV6-5 and J is TRBJ2-6, with unresolved D. Trimming took off 5 bases at V and 0 bases at J, with 11 bases between the two ends. The CDR3 is 16 amino acids. Germline loops: CDR1 MNHEY, CDR2 SVGAGI. The CDR3 reads CASSNWSGSGANVLTF. CDR3 DNA sequence: TGTGCCAGCAGTAACTGGTCGGGCTCTGGGGCCAACGTCCTGACTTTC.

The V and J genes are TRBV9 and TRBJ1-2; the D is unclear. The germline CDR1 and CDR2 sequences are SGDLS and YYNGEE. The V gene lost 3 bases and the J gene lost 3 bases, with 12 bases spanning the gap. The CDR3 runs to 14 residues. The CDR3, as DNA: TGTGCCAGCAGCGGTGGAGTAAAGGACTATGGCTACACCTTC. This gives the protein CASSGGVKDYGYTF.

This chain connects TRBV21-1 to TRBJ2-6; the table names TRBD2, a call not compared with the DNA. TRBV21-1 is a pseudogene. The CDR3 totals 17 residues. The CDR3 DNA sequence: TGTGCCAGCAGCTCCCGGGACTGCGACTCTGGGGCCAACGTCCTGACTTTC. This sequence encodes CASSSRDCDSGANVLTF.

The chain combines TRBV5-1 with TRBJ2-7; D is perhaps TRBD1 (6 bases). Germline CDR1 SGHRS, CDR2 YFSETQ. The CDR3 covers 14 residues. The V end was cut by 5 bases, the J end by 2 bases, with 14 bases between. CDR3 region: CASRSTTGTYEQYF. DNA for the CDR3: TGCGCCAGCAGGTCCACGACAGGAACCTACGAGCAGTACTTC.

The rearrangement uses TRBV9 and TRBJ2-1; 8 nucleotides align to TRBD1. The CDR3 totals 15 residues. Germline V lookup: CDR1 SGDLS, CDR2 YYNGEE. After removal of 1 base from V and 6 bases from J, the junction contained 6 bases not matched to a gene. This CDR3 is CASSVQGALSNEQFF. CDR3 nucleotides: TGTGCCAGCAGCGTACAGGGGGCCCTCAGCAATGAGCAGTTCTTC.

The rearrangement links TRBV5-1 to TRBJ2-3; 8 bases agree with TRBD2. J was trimmed by 0 bases and V by 4 bases; bases with no gene match: 1. In germline, CDR1 is SGHRS, CDR2 YFSETQ. This CDR3 spans 14 amino acids. Written as DNA, the CDR3 is TGCGCCAGCAGCGCGGGAGGAAGCACAGATACGCAGTATTTT. Translating it yields CASSAGGSTDTQYF.

V is TRBV6-5 and J is TRBJ2-7, with 7 bases aligning to TRBD1. Germline lookup yields CDR1 MNHEY and CDR2 SVGAGI. The CDR3 consists of 14 residues. The trim removed 6 bases at V and 1 base at J, leaving 6 bases unmatched. CDR3 sequence reads: CASSRTGVSYEQYF. DNA of the CDR3: TGTGCCAGCAGCCGCACAGGGGTTTCCTACGAGCAGTACTTC.

The chain uses TRBV7-9 and TRBJ1-2, with a weak D call TRBD1 (5 bases). This CDR3 comprises 14 residues. The germline V gene has CDR1 SEHNR and CDR2 FQNEAQ (reference sequence). The V end was cut by 2 bases, the J end by 7 bases, with 14 bases between. The CDR3 coding sequence is TGTGCCAGCAGCTTAACAGGCCGCCGGACTGGCTACACCTTC. This sequence encodes CASSLTGRRTGYTF.